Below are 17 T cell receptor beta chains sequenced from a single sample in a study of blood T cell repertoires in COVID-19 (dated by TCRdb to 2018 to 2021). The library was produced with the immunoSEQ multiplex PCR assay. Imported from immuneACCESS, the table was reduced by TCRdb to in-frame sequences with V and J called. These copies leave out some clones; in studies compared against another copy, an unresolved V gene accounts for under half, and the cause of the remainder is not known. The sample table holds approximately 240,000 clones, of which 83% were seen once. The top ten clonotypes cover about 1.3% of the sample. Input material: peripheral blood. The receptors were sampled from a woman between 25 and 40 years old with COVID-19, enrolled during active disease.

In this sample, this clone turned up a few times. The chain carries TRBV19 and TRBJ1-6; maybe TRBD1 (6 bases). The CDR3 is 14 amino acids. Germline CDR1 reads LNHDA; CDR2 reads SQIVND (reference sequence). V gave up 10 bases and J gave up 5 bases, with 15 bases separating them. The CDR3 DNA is TGTGCCACCTCACAGGGTATTAATAATTCACCCCTCCACTTT. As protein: CATSQGINNSPLHF.

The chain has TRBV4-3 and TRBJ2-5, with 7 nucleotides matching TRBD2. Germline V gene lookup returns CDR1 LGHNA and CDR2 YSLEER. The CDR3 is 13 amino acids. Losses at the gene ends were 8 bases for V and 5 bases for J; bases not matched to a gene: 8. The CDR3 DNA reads TGCGCCAGCGCATTGGGGGGGTCGGAGACCCAGTACTTC. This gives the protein CASALGGSETQYF.

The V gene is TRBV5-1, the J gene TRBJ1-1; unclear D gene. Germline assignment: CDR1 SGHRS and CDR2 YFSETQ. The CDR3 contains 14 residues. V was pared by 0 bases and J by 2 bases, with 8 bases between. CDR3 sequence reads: CASSLDARNTEAFF. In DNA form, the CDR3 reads TGCGCCAGCAGCTTGGATGCGAGAAACACTGAAGCTTTCTTT.

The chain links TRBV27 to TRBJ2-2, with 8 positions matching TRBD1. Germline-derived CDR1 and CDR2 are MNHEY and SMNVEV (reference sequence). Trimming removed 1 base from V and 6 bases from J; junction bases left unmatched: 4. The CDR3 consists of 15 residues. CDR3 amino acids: CASSLFTGGPGELFF. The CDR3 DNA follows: TGTGCCAGCAGTTTATTTACAGGGGGTCCCGGGGAGCTGTTTTTT.

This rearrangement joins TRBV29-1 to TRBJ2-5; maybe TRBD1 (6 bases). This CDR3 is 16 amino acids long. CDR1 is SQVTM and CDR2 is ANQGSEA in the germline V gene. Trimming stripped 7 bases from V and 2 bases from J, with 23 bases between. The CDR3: CSANRDTYNLQETQYF. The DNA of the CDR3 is TGCAGCGCCAACCGGGACACCTACAATTTACAAGAGACCCAGTACTTC.

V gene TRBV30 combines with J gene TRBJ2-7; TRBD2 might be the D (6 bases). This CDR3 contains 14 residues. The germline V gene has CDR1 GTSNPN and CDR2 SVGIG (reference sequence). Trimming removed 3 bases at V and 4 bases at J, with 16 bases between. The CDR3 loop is CAWSVLGGAYEQYF. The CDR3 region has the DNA TGTGCCTGGAGCGTACTCGGCGGGGCTTACGAGCAGTACTTC.

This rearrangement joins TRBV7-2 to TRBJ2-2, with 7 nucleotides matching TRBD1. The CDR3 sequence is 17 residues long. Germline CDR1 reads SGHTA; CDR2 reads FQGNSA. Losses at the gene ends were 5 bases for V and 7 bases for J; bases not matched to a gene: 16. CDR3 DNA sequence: TGTGCCAGCAGCCTAGGGTACAGGGGCGCGGTGATCGGGGAGCTGTTTTTT. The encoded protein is CASSLGYRGAVIGELFF.

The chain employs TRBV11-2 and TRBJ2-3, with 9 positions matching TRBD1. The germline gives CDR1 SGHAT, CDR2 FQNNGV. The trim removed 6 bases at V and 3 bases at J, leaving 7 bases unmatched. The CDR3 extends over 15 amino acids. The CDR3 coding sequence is TGTGCCAGCAGTACCGGGACAGGGTTAACAGATACGCAGTATTTT. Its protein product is CASSTGTGLTDTQYF.

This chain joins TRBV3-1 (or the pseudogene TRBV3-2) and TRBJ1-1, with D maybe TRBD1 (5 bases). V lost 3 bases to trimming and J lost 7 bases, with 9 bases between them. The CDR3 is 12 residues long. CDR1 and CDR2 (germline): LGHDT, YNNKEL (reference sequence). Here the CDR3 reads CASSHRGSEAFF. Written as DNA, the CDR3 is TGTGCCAGCAGCCACCGGGGGAGTGAAGCTTTCTTT.

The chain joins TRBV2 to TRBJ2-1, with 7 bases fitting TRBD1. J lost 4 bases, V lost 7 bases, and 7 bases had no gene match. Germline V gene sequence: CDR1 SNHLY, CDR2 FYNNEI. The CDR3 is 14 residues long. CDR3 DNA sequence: TGTGCCAGCAAGGGGGCTACGCTATACAATGAGCAGTTCTTC. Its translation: CASKGATLYNEQFF.

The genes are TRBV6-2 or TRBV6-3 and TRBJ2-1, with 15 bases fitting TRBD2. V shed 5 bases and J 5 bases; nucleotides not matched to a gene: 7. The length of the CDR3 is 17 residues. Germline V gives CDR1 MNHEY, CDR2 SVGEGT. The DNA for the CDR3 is TGTGCCAGCAGTGGACTAGCGGGAGGGAACATTAACAATGAGCAGTTCTTC. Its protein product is CASSGLAGGNINNEQFF.

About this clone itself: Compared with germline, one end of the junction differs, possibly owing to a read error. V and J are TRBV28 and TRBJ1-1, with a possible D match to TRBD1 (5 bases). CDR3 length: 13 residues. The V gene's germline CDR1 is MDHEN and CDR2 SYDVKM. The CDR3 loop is CASSLGGGVIPIF. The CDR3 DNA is TGTGCCAGCAGTTTGGGCGGAGGGGTAATCCCTATCTTT.

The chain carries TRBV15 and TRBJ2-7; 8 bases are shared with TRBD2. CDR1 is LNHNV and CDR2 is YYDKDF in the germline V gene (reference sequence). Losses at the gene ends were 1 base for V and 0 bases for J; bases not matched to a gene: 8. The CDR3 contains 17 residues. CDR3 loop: CATSRVVGGANSYEQYF. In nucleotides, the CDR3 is TGTGCCACCAGCAGAGTAGTCGGGGGGGCGAACTCCTACGAGCAGTACTTC.

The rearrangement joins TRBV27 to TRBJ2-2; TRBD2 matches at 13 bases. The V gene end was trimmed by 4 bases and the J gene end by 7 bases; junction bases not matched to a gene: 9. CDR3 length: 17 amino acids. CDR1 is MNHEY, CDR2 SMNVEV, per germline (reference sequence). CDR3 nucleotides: TGTGCCAGCAGTTCCATACTAGCGGGGGGGCCTGGCGGGGAGCTGTTTTTT. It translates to CASSSILAGGPGGELFF.

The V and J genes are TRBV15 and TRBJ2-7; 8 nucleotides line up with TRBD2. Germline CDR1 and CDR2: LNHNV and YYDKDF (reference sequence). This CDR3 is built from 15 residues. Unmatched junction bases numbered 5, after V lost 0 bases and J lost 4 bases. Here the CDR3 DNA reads TGTGCCACCAGCAGAGATGTGGTAGCGGGATACGAGCAGTACTTC. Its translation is CATSRDVVAGYEQYF.

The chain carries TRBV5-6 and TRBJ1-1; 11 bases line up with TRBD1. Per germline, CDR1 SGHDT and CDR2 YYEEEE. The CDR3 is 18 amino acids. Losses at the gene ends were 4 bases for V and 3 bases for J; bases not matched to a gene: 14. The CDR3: CASSAPGTGGDEDTEAFF. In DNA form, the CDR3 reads TGTGCCAGCAGCGCACCCGGGACAGGGGGTGATGAGGACACTGAAGCTTTCTTT.

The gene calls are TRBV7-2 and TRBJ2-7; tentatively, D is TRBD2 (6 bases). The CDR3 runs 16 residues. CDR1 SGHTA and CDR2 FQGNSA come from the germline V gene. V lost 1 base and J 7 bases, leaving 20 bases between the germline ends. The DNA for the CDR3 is TGTGCCAGCAGCTTAGTTGGAGCTGGACTACCGGAAGAGCAGTACTTC. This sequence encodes CASSLVGAGLPEEQYF.